The present T cell receptor (beta chain) was sequenced within a study of T-cell memory formation after mild COVID-19. Study details: Among the donors, TCR clusters were largely specific to each donor.

General study points: The appearance of some responding clones in pre-infection memory suggested that cross-reactive memory joined. The study found balanced CD4/CD8 in clones contracting day 15 to 85 and a CD4+ lean in later expanders.

Germline CDR1 SGHRS, CDR2 YFSETQ. V was trimmed by 1 base and J by 2 bases, leaving 12 bases between them. This CDR3 has 15 amino acids. TCR alpha and TCR beta cDNA libraries carrying sample barcodes and UMIs came from 5'RACE with constant-segment primers. TCRdb processed the 5' RACE reads anew with MiXCR; each CDR3 protein has one entry. The sample lists 250,000 to 300,000 distinct CDR3 sequences; about a sixth were seen once. The table lists this clonotype with a few counts. Its cognate antigen is unknown. The specimen sequenced was PBMCs or a T cell subset sorted from them (not recorded which). The sequence was collected from a man aged 18 to 30 who had mild COVID-19 (a few samples of this study predate the infection). Cell type and time point are not known. The rearrangement links TRBV5-1 to TRBJ2-5; possibly TRBD2 for D (6 bases). CDR3 DNA: TGCGCCAGCAGCTTGTCCTGGGGGGTACAAGAGACCCAGTACTTC. Translating it yields CASSLSWGVQETQYF.